The 19 T cell receptor beta chains below were found in one sample sequenced in a study of CD8 T cells in ankylosing spondylitis. General study points: Ankylosing spondylitis blood appeared to be characterized by a TCR beta motif of several highly homologous variants.

No antigen has been identified for these receptors. Using its own MiXCR run on the 5' RACE reads, TCRdb lists one record per CDR3 protein. The data contain 300,000 to 400,000 distinct CDR3 sequences, 20% to 25% of them singletons. Sequencing used blood, either unsorted or a sorted T cell fraction (not recorded which). These receptors were obtained from a male donor with ankylosing spondylitis.

This clonotype has more than one count but fewer than ten. The genes are TRBV28 and TRBJ1-2; D might be TRBD1 (5 bases). The CDR3 runs to 13 residues. Germline V gene lookup returns CDR1 MDHEN and CDR2 SYDVKM. Trimming stripped 10 bases from V and 0 bases from J, with 12 bases between. CDR3 sequence: CATHGAPNYGYTF. The CDR3 coding sequence is TGTGCCACCCACGGGGCCCCTAACTATGGCTACACCTTC.

V usage is TRBV20-1 and J usage is TRBJ2-2; unclear D gene. The germline CDR1 and CDR2 sequences are DFQATT and SNEGSKA (reference sequence). The CDR3 loop spans 16 amino acids. V lost 0 bases, J lost 1 base, and 12 bases lay in between. The CDR3 DNA reads as TGCAGTGCTAGAGATCGGTGGGCTGGGAACACCGGGGAGCTGTTTTTT. The encoded protein is CSARDRWAGNTGELFF.

This clonotype was seen many times. The CDR3 loop reads CSASAPQAFQETQYF. The CDR3 coding sequence is TGCAGTGCTTCCGCGCCACAGGCCTTCCAAGAGACCCAGTACTTC. V usage is TRBV20-1 and J usage is TRBJ2-5; tentative D call: TRBD1 (5 bases). V lost 5 bases and J lost 1, with 17 bases in between. The CDR3 has 15 residues. Looked up from germline, CDR1 is DFQATT and CDR2 is SNEGSKA (reference sequence).

In its sample, this clonotype was seen a few times. The V and J genes are TRBV7-9 and TRBJ1-6; D is ambiguous. Germline V gene data show CDR1 as SEHNR and CDR2 as FQNEAQ (reference sequence). This CDR3 spans 12 amino acids. The ends were cut back, 9 bases at V and 7 bases at J, with 10 bases in the middle. This CDR3 is CASKTGNSPLHF. The CDR3, as DNA: TGTGCCAGTAAAACGGGGAATTCACCCCTCCACTTT.

V and J are TRBV11-2 and TRBJ2-7; D is perhaps TRBD1 or TRBD2 (6 bases each). There are 14 residues in the CDR3. Germline CDR1 is SGHAT and CDR2 is FQNNGV. V lost 3 bases to trimming and J lost 3 bases, with 12 bases between them. CDR3 in DNA: TGTGCCAGCAGCTTGGTCAAGGGGGGCTACGAGCAGTACTTC. As protein: CASSLVKGGYEQYF.

The chain couples TRBV5-5 to TRBJ1-1, with a tentative D call TRBD1 (5 bases). Germline CDR1 and CDR2: SGHKS and YYEKEE (reference sequence). This CDR3 has 14 amino acids. V dropped 4 bases and J dropped 10 bases, with 20 bases sitting between them. The CDR3 sequence: CASSATGLLEGAFF. The CDR3 DNA follows: TGTGCCAGCAGCGCCACAGGACTTTTAGAGGGAGCTTTCTTT.

The chain joins TRBV11-3 to TRBJ2-1; D remains ambiguous. Germline CDR1 is SGHNT and CDR2 is YENEEA. The ends were cut back, 1 base at V and 3 bases at J, with 10 bases in the middle. The CDR3 sequence is 15 residues long. The CDR3 region is CASSLGVGDYNEQFF. The DNA for the CDR3 is TGTGCCAGCAGCTTAGGGGTTGGCGACTACAATGAGCAGTTCTTC.

J is TRBJ1-1 and V is TRBV5-1; 8 bases are shared with TRBD1. The CDR3 contains 15 residues. The germline CDR1 and CDR2 sequences are SGHRS and YFSETQ. The V and J ends lost 0 bases and 6 bases, in that order; junction bases with no gene match: 7. The CDR3 DNA follows: TGCGCCAGCAGCTTGGCGGGCAGGGGGCTCTCTGAAGCTTTCTTT. Translating gives CASSLAGRGLSEAFF. Full variable domain (remainder filled in from reference TRBV5-1 and TRBJ1-1): KAGVTQTPRYLIKTRGQQVTLSCSPISGHRSVSWYQQTPGQGLQFLFEYFSETQRNKGNFPGRFSGRQFSNSRSEMNVSTLELGDSALYLCASSLAGRGLSEAFFGQGTRLTVV.

This sequence joins TRBV20-1 and TRBJ2-3; 13 nucleotides match TRBD2. Per the germline V gene, CDR1 is DFQATT and CDR2 is SNEGSKA (reference sequence). V trimming: 0 bases; J trimming: 3 bases; junction bases outside the gene matches: 6. This CDR3 is 17 amino acids long. The CDR3 DNA reads TGCAGTGCTAGAGATTTGTGGACTAGCGGGAGTACAGATACGCAGTATTTT. Translated: CSARDLWTSGSTDTQYF.

This chain joins TRBV3-1 and TRBJ1-1; D might be TRBD1 (5 bases). The length of the CDR3 is 14 residues. V lost 4 bases, J lost 4 bases, and 13 bases lay in between. Germline CDR1 and CDR2: LGHDT and YNNKEL (reference sequence). The CDR3 bases are TGTGCCAGCAGCCCGACCAGGGCTGGCACTGAAGCTTTCTTT. Amino acid sequence: CASSPTRAGTEAFF.

The gene calls are TRBV28 and TRBJ1-2; D is perhaps TRBD1 (5 bases). The CDR3 totals 13 residues. Germline lookup yields CDR1 MDHEN and CDR2 SYDVKM. The ends were cut back, 8 bases at V and 7 bases at J, with 17 bases in the middle. CDR3 coding DNA: TGTGCCAGCCGGGCTGGGGGTCGTGCTGGCTACACCTTC. Protein product: CASRAGGRAGYTF.

This clonotype was seen ten or more times. J is TRBJ2-1 and V is TRBV5-1; D call uncertain. CDR1 is SGHRS, CDR2 YFSETQ, per germline. The CDR3 has 17 amino acids. V lost 1 base to trimming and J lost 1 base, with 15 bases between them. The CDR3 nucleotides read TGCGCCAGCAGCTTGACCTCACCCACCAGGTCCTACAATGAGCAGTTCTTC. This translates into CASSLTSPTRSYNEQFF.

The chain recombines TRBV28 with TRBJ2-1; D ambiguous. CDR1 and CDR2 (germline): MDHEN, SYDVKM. Trimming left V 7 bases short and J 6 bases short, with 7 bases between. The CDR3 length is 11 residues. The chain's CDR3 is CASTRANEQFF. The CDR3 DNA is TGTGCCAGCACCCGTGCCAATGAGCAGTTCTTC.

This clonotype was recorded many times. The genes are TRBV5-1 and TRBJ2-2; a possible D gene is TRBD2 (8 bases). The V end lost 3 bases, the J end lost 7 bases, and 22 bases lay between the germline ends. The V gene's germline CDR1 is SGHRS and CDR2 YFSETQ. CDR3 length equals 17 residues. The CDR3 sequence: CASSWDSSGTQNGELFF. In nucleotides, the CDR3 is TGCGCCAGCAGCTGGGACAGTAGCGGGACTCAGAACGGGGAGCTGTTTTTT.

This clonotype was counted only a few times. The chain links TRBV5-1 to TRBJ2-7; TRBD1 matches 9 bases. Germline CDR1 and CDR2: SGHRS and YFSETQ. The CDR3 spans 15 residues. The ends lost 4 bases at V and 5 bases at J; junction bases unmatched: 10. The CDR3 DNA follows: TGCGCCAGCAGCCATGGTGGTGACAGGGGGAACGAGCAGTACTTC. This sequence encodes CASSHGGDRGNEQYF.

This clonotype is medium-sized by share. The rearrangement uses TRBV5-1 and TRBJ1-5, with D perhaps TRBD1 (5 bases). The CDR3 runs 13 residues. V lost 2 bases and J 7 bases, leaving 10 bases between the germline ends. CDR1 SGHRS and CDR2 YFSETQ come from the germline V gene. The CDR3 here is CASSLEGWQPQHF. CDR3 nucleotide sequence: TGCGCCAGCAGCTTAGAGGGGTGGCAGCCCCAGCATTTT.

This chain joins TRBV2 and TRBJ1-4; tentative D call: TRBD1 (6 bases). Per the germline V gene, CDR1 is SNHLY and CDR2 is FYNNEI. V lost 2 bases to trimming and J lost 6 bases, with 13 bases between them. The CDR3 has 15 amino acids. The CDR3 coding sequence is TGTGCCAGCAGTGAAACTCGAGGGGGAGATGAAAAACTGTTTTTT. Encoded protein: CASSETRGGDEKLFF.

This clonotype was recorded a few times. This CDR3 is CASRLTSPNTGELFF. The CDR3 DNA is TGCGCCAGCAGACTAACTAGCCCGAACACCGGGGAGCTGTTTTTT. The chain combines TRBV5-1 with TRBJ2-2; D may be TRBD2 (6 bases). The V gene lost 5 bases and the J gene lost 0 bases, with 11 bases spanning the gap. The CDR3 loop spans 15 amino acids. Germline CDR1 is SGHRS and CDR2 is YFSETQ.

This clonotype showed up just a few times. J is TRBJ2-4 and V is TRBV12-3 or TRBV12-4; D is perhaps TRBD2 (5 bases). This CDR3 comprises 15 residues. V was pared by 2 bases and J by 1 base, with 9 bases between. CDR3 region: CASSLRGSAKNIQYF. CDR3 sequence (DNA): TGTGCCAGCAGTTTACGGGGTTCGGCCAAAAACATTCAGTACTTC.